This TCR beta chain was documented in a study of cytomegalovirus exposure and HLA in healthy donors. General observations from the study: Productive status was seen about 90% or about 30% of the time for most TCR beta V segments in an earlier analysis. There were under 200 TCR beta chains listed as cytomegalovirus-associated.

Both 60 Vbeta primers and 13 Jbeta primers went into the PCR. The assay was immunoSEQ multiplex PCR, and TCRdb's table has in-frame clones only and misses some. The sample records around 200,000 clones, 75% being singletons. The CDR3 is made up of 17 amino acids. Trimming cost V 4 bases and J 0 bases; bases outside gene matches: 6. Germline V gene data show CDR1 as SNHLY and CDR2 as FYNNEI. In regard to this clone: Its cognate antigen is unknown.

The genes are TRBV2 and TRBJ2-2, with TRBD1 identical over 9 bases. This TCR came from a male donor in good health and CMV-seronegative. The sample consisted of PBMCs. The CDR3: CASSAPRDRANTGELFF. The DNA for the CDR3 is TGTGCCAGCAGTGCCCCTCGGGACAGGGCGAACACCGGGGAGCTGTTTTTT.